This TCR beta chain was recorded in a study of cytomegalovirus exposure and HLA in healthy donors. Study results and caveats: Most of the CMV-associated TCR beta chains (in a later analysis) appeared to be HLA-restricted.

PCR involved 60 Vbeta and 13 Jbeta primers. Repertoires were generated with immunoSEQ multiplex PCR, while TCRdb's copy carries only in-frame clones and drops some. This table holds approximately 200,000 clones, 78% found once. Turning to this clone: Antigen: not known.

V trimming: 1 base; J trimming: 1 base; junction bases outside the gene matches: 9. The V gene's germline CDR1 is MDHEN and CDR2 SYDVKM. The CDR3 loop spans 17 amino acids. V and J are TRBV28 and TRBJ2-7; TRBD2 agrees at 8 bases. The sample taken for sequencing was PBMCs. The sequence was collected from a woman aged 25-40 years in good health and CMV-seropositive. The CDR3 region is CASSLSPQLAVSYEQYF. Written as DNA, the CDR3 is TGTGCCAGCAGTTTATCCCCCCAACTAGCGGTTTCCTACGAGCAGTACTTC. The entire variable domain, with the rest obtained from reference TRBV28 and TRBJ2-7, is as follows: DVKVTQSSRYLVKRTGEKVFLECVQDMDHENMFWYRQDPGLGLRLIYFSYDVKMKEKGDIPEGYSVSREKKERFSLILESASTNQTSMYLCASSLSPQLAVSYEQYFGPGTRLTVT.